The sequence of this TCR beta chain was determined in a study of blood T cell repertoires in COVID-19. On the study more broadly: From the United States, Italy and Spain came samples of acute and convalescent COVID-19.

This clone was observed a handful of times. Categorization into cohorts depended on clinical history that participants reported. This CDR3 contains 15 residues. CDR1 is SGDLS, CDR2 YYNGEE, per germline. V lost 5 bases and J lost 2; bases outside the gene matches: 7. Authors' analysis steps: Amplification of reference gene primers provided the estimated nucleated cell counts. Profiled with immunoSEQ multiplex PCR; TCRdb holds only in-frame clones, not every one. The DNA gave D and trimming, while V, J and clone size come from that table. In the table there are approximately 140,000 clones, about four fifths of which are singletons.

Sequenced sample: PBMCs or T cells enriched from blood (not recorded which). V is TRBV9 and J is TRBJ2-3, with TRBD1 matching 8 bases. The sequence derives from a woman between 45 and 60 years old who had been exposed to COVID-19. The CDR3 here is CASRSTGVDTDTQYF. CDR3 coding DNA: TGTGCCAGCAGATCGACAGGGGTAGACACAGATACGCAGTATTTT. The variable domain in full, with the rest retrieved from reference TRBV9 and TRBJ2-3, is DSGVTQTPKHLITATGQRVTLRCSPRSGDLSVYWYQQSLDQGLQFLIQYYNGEERAKGNILERFSAQQFPDLHSELNLSSLELGDSALYFCASRSTGVDTDTQYFGPGTRLTVL.